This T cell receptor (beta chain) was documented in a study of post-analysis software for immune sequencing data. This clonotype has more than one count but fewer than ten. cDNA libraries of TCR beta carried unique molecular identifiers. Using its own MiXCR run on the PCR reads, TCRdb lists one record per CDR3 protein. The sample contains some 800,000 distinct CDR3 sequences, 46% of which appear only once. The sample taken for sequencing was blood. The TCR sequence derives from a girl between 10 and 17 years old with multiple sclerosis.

CDR3 residues: CASAGRGVTGELFF. The CDR3 DNA is TGTGCCAGCGCGGGCAGGGGTGTCACCGGGGAGCTGTTTTTT. This chain uses TRBV6-2 or TRBV6-3 with TRBJ2-2, with a tentative D call TRBD1 (6 bases). The CDR3 consists of 14 residues. Germline V CDR1 and CDR2: MNHEY, SVGEGT. V was clipped by 8 bases and J by 4 bases, with 14 bases between them.